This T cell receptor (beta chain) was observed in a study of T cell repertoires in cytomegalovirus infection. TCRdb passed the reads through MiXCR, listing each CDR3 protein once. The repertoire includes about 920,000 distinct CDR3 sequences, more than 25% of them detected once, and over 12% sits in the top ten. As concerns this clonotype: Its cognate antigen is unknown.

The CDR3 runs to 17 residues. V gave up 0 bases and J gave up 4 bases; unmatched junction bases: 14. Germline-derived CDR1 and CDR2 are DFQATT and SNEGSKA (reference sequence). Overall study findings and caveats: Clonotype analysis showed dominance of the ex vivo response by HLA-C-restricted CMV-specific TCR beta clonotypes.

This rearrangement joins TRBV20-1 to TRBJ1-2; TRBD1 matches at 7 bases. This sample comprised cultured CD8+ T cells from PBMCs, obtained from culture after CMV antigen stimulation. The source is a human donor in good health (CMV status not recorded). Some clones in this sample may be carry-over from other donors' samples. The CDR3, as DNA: TGCAGTGCTAGAGATAGGAATGGGACAGTCCTCGCCTATGGCTACACCTTC. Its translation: CSARDRNGTVLAYGYTF.